This TCR beta chain was profiled in a study of T cell responses to AZD1222 COVID-19 vaccine. Using immunoSEQ multiplex PCR, the repertoire was profiled, and TCRdb retains in-frame clones only, with some absent. The sample has tens of thousands of clones, around 80% seen once. The germline V gene has CDR1 LNHDA and CDR2 SQIVND (reference sequence). Trimming took 0 bases from V and 4 from J; bases not matched to a gene: 2. The CDR3 loop spans 15 amino acids. Notes on the study in general: Dominant at 160-218 and 743-854, vaccine-associated CD4 TCRs also spanned spike. Nearly half of spike-specific TCRs reportedly go after variant regions that carry no mutations. None of the repertoires were sampled until the peak T cell response had passed. Receipt of two AZD1222 doses was followed by a rise in Spike-specific TCR breadth and depth.

Concerning this clone itself: Its antigen is unidentified.

Sequences were derived from peripheral blood, sampled 28 days after the second AZD1222 dose. This TCR derives from an adult who received the AZD1222 COVID-19 vaccine. The genes are TRBV19 and TRBJ2-3; TRBD1 matches at 9 bases. The CDR3 protein is CASSIEGTGSDTQYF. CDR3 DNA sequence: TGTGCCAGTAGTATAGAGGGGACAGGGTCAGATACGCAGTATTTT. Complete variable domain (other parts from reference TRBV19 and TRBJ2-3): DGGITQSPKYLFRKEGQNVTLSCEQNLNHDAMYWYRQDPGQGLRLIYYSQIVNDFQKGDIAEGYSVSREKKESFPLTVTSAQKNPTAFYLCASSIEGTGSDTQYFGPGTRLTVL.